The following is a TCR beta chain sequence with its context. Its target is not known. This CDR3 comprises 15 residues. Trimming took off 5 bases at V and 3 bases at J, with 16 bases between the two ends. CDR1 and CDR2 from the germline V gene are MNHEY and SMNVEV (reference sequence). Alongside a J-beta primer mix, a sample-barcoded 5' primer served in a second PCR lasting about 7 to 12 cycles. Researchers report that each sample yielded at least 2.5 million CDR3-containing paired-end reads. Each CDR3 protein gets one entry after TCRdb re-called the 5' RACE reads with MiXCR. In the table there are some 700,000 distinct CDR3 sequences, approximately 22% of which are singletons. This entry belongs to a study of blood T cells in healthy people across ages. Study as a whole: T cells yielded about one barcoded beta molecule per two cells through template switching.

Overall study findings and caveats: Long-lived donors carried more naive CD4+ cells and greater diversity than aged donors.

Every donor contributed about 10 milliliters of peripheral blood by blood draw. The receptor comes from a man in his 70s in good health. V usage is TRBV27 and J usage is TRBJ1-2; D might be TRBD1 (5 bases). Sample: blood. The CDR3 sequence is CASSGTMRADYGYTF. Here the CDR3 DNA reads TGTGCCAGCAGTGGGACGATGAGAGCAGACTATGGCTACACCTTC.